This section outlines one TCR beta chain sequence together with its context. Its antigen target is currently unknown. Base quality data are lacking; no much larger clone is found one base away. The sample originates from a study of blood T cell repertoires in COVID-19 (dated by TCRdb to 2020 to 2022). Background for the entire study: Samples covering the acute and convalescent phases of COVID-19 were provided by collaborators in the United States, Italy and Spain. The samples were drawn from the first 160 participants of the ongoing ImmuneRACE study and from 950 to 1,500 subjects provided by 6 global collaborators. The prospective study material was composed of cDNA or gDNA derived from T cells, B-cell-depleted T cells, or PBMCs. Where HLA class I and class II types were available, the types were taken from metadata supplied by the sample provider, not from assay-based typing. Subjects who had been exposed to COVID-19, were actively infected with it, or had recovered from it provided the deeply sampled blood TCRbeta repertoires that made up the dataset. The sample metadata nearly always contained a de-identified subject ID, COVID-19 status, age in years and sex. A freely available public database, intended as a resource for researchers studying the immune response to SARS-CoV-2, is where the repertoires were released.

The paper's findings and limits, for the study overall: The amount of clinical and demographic metadata varied by source and participant and was provided uncurated.

Participants in the prospective study were aged 18 to 89 years, lived in 20 to 30 United States geographic areas, and enrolled through a virtual design. To assign participants to cohorts, the prospective study relied on clinical history that participants themselves reported in a screening survey and a study questionnaire. Recovered participants in ImmuneRACE Cohort 3 were defined as having two consecutive negative NP/OP PCR tests, clearance from a healthcare professional, or resolution of symptoms. Mobile phlebotomists in the prospective study collected whole blood, serum and a nasopharyngeal or oropharyngeal swab from every participant. Additional blood draws and questionnaires over an approximately two-month period could optionally be provided by prospective study participants. Before DNA extraction, prospective study blood samples were shipped either frozen or at room temperature. The immunoSEQ Assay, a bias-controlled multiplex PCR, was used to amplify TCRbeta CDR3 regions from genomic DNA. Concerning the study's data processing: The number of nucleated cells in each sample was estimated from the amplification of reference gene primers within the assay. To quantify the absolute abundance of each unique TCRbeta CDR3 rearrangement, sequence reads were collapsed and filtered. For each sample, productive Simpson clonality was calculated as the square root of Simpson's diversity index across productive rearrangements. In its TCRdb copy, this immuneACCESS table keeps in-frame sequences only and misses some clones. Where compared with another copy, unresolved V genes explain less than half of these, and the others have no known cause. For V, J and clone size, that table is used; D and trimming come from the DNA. The sample table contains fewer than 200,000 clones; only one count was recorded for 88% of them. The ten largest clones represent more than 8.5% of the sample.

The specimen sequenced was PBMCs or T cells enriched from blood (not recorded which). This clonotype originated in a woman between 18 and 29 years old who had recovered from COVID-19.

The CDR3 reads as follows: CATSTTDRDHEQYF. The nucleotide sequence reads TGTGCCACCAGCACCACAGACAGGGATCACGAGCAGTACTTC. The chain links TRBV15 with TRBJ2-7; TRBD1 fits 7 bases in the junction. V lost 4 bases and J lost 5 bases, and the count of bases not matched to a germline gene is 8. From the cysteine up to the phenylalanine, the CDR3 has a length of 14 residues. Only the CDR3 DNA stays, 42 bases, in frame from base 1. Sequences LNHNV (CDR1) and YYDKDF (CDR2) are obtained from the germline V gene (reference sequence).